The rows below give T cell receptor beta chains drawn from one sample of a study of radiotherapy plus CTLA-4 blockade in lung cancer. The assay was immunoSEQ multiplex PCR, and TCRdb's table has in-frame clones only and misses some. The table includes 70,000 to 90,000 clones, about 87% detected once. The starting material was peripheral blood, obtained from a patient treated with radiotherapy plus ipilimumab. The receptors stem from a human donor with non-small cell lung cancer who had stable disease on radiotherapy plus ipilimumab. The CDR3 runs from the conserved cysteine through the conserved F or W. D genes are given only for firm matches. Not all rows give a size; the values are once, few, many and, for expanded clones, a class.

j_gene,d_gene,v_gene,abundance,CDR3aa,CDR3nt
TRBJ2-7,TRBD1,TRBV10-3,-,CAISESRQGAYEQYF,TGTGCCATCAGTGAGTCGAGACAGGGGGCCTACGAGCAGTACTTC
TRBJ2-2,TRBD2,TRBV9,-,CASGYLSGSSPGELFF,TGTGCCAGCGGGTACCTCAGCGGGAGTTCCCCCGGGGAGCTGTTTTTT
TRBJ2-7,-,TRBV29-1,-,CSVERAGVPEQYF,TGCAGCGTTGAACGGGCAGGGGTCCCCGAGCAGTACTTC
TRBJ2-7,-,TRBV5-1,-,CASSLGVLGNGEQYF,TGCGCCAGCAGCTTGGGGGTGTTAGGTAACGGCGAGCAGTACTTC
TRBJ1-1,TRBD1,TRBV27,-,CASSLYGQGNTEAFF,TGTGCCAGCAGTTTATACGGACAGGGGAACACTGAAGCTTTCTTT
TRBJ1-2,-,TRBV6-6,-,CASSTNYGYTF,TGTGCCAGCAGTACGAACTATGGCTACACCTTC
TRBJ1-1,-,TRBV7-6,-,CASSLGTLGTEAFF,TGTGCCAGCAGCTTAGGGACATTAGGGACTGAAGCTTTCTTT
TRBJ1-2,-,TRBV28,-,CASSPGRRANYGYTF,TGTGCCAGCAGTCCAGGACGGCGTGCTAACTATGGCTACACCTTC
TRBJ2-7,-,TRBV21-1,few,CASSNGRRYEQYF,TGTGCCAGCAGCAACGGTAGGCGCTACGAGCAGTACTTC
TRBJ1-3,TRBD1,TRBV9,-,CASSVGGQGQSGNTIYF,TGTGCCAGCAGCGTAGGGGGACAGGGACAATCTGGAAACACCATATATTTT
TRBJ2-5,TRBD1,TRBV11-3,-,CASSEVSGTGQETQYF,TGTGCCAGCAGCGAAGTTTCCGGGACAGGGCAAGAGACCCAGTACTTC
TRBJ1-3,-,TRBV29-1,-,CSVGWSGVSGNTIYF,TGCAGCGTTGGATGGTCTGGGGTCTCTGGAAACACCATATATTTT
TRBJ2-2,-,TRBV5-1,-,CASSLPGANTGELFF,TGCGCCAGCAGCTTACCGGGGGCCAACACCGGGGAGCTGTTTTTT
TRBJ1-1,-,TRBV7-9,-,CALEGLRNTEAFF,TGTGCCTTGGAGGGTTTGAGGAACACTGAAGCTTTCTTT
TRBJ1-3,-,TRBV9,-,CASSVRDLVKGNTIYF,TGTGCCAGCAGCGTCCGGGACCTAGTGAAAGGAAACACCATATATTTT
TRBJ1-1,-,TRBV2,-,CASSGSVGKAAFF,TGTGCCAGCAGTGGGAGCGTGGGGAAAGCAGCTTTCTTT
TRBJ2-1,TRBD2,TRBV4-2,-,CASSRGGRKQFF,TGTGCCAGCAGCCGGGGGGGAAGAAAGCAGTTCTTC
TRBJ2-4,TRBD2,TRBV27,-,CASSFSGTGNIQYF,TGTGCCAGCAGTTTTAGCGGGACGGGCAACATTCAGTACTTC